The present T cell receptor beta chain was sequenced within a study of blood T cell repertoires in COVID-19. The data were produced by immunoSEQ multiplex PCR, yet TCRdb's version contains in-frame clones alone and is incomplete. This sample has a few hundred thousand clones, with approximately 90% found just once. This CDR3 contains 16 residues. V was pared by 4 bases and J by 1 base, with 2 bases of the junction left unmatched. Germline V gives CDR1 LGHNA, CDR2 YSLEER. The J gene is TRBJ2-3, the V gene TRBV4-3; 13 positions match TRBD2. This TCR was recovered from a woman aged 50 to 65 with active or convalescent COVID-19. The sample comprised peripheral blood. CDR3 loop: CASSLGLAGGTDTQYF. The CDR3 region has the DNA TGCGCCAGCAGCCTCGGACTAGCGGGGGGCACAGATACGCAGTATTTT.